This T cell receptor beta chain was identified during a study of CD8 T cells in ankylosing spondylitis. General study points: Blood from ankylosing spondylitis patients appeared to carry a characteristic roughly 8-variant TCR beta motif.

A single record per CDR3 protein comes from TCRdb applying MiXCR to the 5' RACE reads. The sample holds 350,000 to 400,000 distinct CDR3 sequences; 20% are singletons and the top ten take around 12%. The V gene's germline CDR1 is SGHDT and CDR2 YYEEEE. V lost 4 bases, J lost 3 bases, and 14 bases lay in between. The CDR3 is made up of 15 amino acids. On this clonotype: Its antigen is unidentified.

This receptor was obtained from a male donor with ankylosing spondylitis or in good health (not recorded which). The chain carries TRBV5-6 and TRBJ2-1, with a tentative D call TRBD2 (6 bases). Sequenced sample: blood, either unsorted or a sorted T cell fraction (not recorded which). CDR3 nucleotide sequence: TGTGCCAGCAGCCTCGGGGGAGTGGGCTACAATGAGCAGTTCTTC. It yields the protein CASSLGGVGYNEQFF.